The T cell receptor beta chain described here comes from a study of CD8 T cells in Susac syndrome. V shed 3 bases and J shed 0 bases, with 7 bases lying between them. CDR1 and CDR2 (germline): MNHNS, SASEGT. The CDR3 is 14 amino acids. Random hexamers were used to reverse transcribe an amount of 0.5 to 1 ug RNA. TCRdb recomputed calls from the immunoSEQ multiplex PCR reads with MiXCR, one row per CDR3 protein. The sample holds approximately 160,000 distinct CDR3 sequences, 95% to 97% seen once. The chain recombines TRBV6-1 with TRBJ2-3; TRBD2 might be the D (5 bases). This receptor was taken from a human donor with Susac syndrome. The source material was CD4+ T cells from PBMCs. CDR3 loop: CASSEDWSTDTQYF. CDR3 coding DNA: TGTGCCAGCAGTGAGGACTGGAGCACAGATACGCAGTATTTT.